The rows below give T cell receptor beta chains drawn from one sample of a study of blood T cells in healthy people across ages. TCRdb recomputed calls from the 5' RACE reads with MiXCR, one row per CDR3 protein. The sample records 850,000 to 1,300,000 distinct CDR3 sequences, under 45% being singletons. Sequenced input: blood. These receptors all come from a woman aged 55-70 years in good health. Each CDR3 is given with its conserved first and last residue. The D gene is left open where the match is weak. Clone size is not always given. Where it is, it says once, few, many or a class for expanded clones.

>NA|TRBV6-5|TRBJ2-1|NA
CAIQGSGNNEQFF
TGTGCCATACAAGGTAGCGGAAACAATGAGCAGTTCTTC
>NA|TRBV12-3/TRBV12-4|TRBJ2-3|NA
CARVRGDTQYF
TGTGCCAGAGTGAGGGGAGATACGCAGTATTTT
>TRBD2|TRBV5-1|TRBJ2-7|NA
CASSQSGSGSYEQYF
TGCGCCAGCAGCCAGAGCGGGAGTGGGTCCTACGAGCAGTACTTC
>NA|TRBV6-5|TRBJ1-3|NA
CASSYEPGYGNTIYF
TGTGCCAGCAGTTACGAGCCTGGGTACGGAAACACCATATATTTT
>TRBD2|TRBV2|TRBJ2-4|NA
CASSHPGLGGNIQYF
TGTGCCAGCAGTCATCCGGGACTGGGAGGGAACATTCAGTACTTC
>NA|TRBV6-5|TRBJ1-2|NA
CASSYSGRSYGYTF
TGTGCCAGCAGTTACTCCGGACGGAGCTATGGCTACACCTTC
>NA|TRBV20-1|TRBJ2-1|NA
CSAPRIAEKNEQFF
TGCAGTGCCCCGAGGATAGCGGAAAAGAATGAGCAGTTCTTC
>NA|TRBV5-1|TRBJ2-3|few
CASSLEGDRTDTQYF
TGCGCCAGCAGCTTGGAAGGGGATCGCACAGATACGCAGTATTTT
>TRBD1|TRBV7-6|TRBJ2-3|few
CASSLAMGQGIPESTDTQYF
TGTGCCAGCAGCTTAGCGATGGGACAGGGGATACCTGAGAGCACAGATACGCAGTATTTT
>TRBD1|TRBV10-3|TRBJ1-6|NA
CAISESGTGSNSPLHF
TGTGCCATCAGTGAGTCAGGGACAGGGAGTAACTCACCCCTCCACTTT
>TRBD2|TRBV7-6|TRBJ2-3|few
CASTPPTSGFTQYF
TGTGCCAGCACCCCACCAACTAGCGGGTTTACGCAGTATTTT
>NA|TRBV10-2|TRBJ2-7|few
CASSEIGIGYEQYF
TGCGCCAGCAGTGAGATTGGGATTGGCTACGAGCAGTACTTC
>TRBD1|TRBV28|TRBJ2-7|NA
CASNRGVYEQYF
TGTGCCAGCAACAGGGGCGTCTACGAGCAGTACTTC
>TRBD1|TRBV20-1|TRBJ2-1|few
CSANRGMNEQFF
TGCAGTGCTAACAGGGGAATGAATGAGCAGTTCTTC
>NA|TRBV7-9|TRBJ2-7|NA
CASSSEWDGNYEQYF
TGTGCCAGCAGCTCAGAATGGGACGGAAACTACGAGCAGTACTTC
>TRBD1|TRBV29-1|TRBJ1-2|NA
CSVSQGQGTGGYTF
TGCAGCGTATCACAAGGACAGGGGACCGGTGGCTACACCTTC
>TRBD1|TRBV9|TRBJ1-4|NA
CASSVRSGTGREKLFF
TGTGCCAGCAGCGTAAGATCCGGGACAGGGCGGGAAAAACTGTTTTTT
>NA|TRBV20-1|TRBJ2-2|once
CSARDGPGELFF
TGCAGTGCTAGAGATGGGCCCGGGGAGCTGTTTTTT
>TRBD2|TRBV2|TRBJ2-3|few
CASRLRTSGATTDTQYF
TGTGCCAGCAGGCTTCGGACTAGCGGGGCCACCACAGATACGCAGTATTTT
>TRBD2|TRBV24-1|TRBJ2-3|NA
CATSEAGTSGIFTDTQYF
TGTGCCACCAGTGAGGCTGGGACTAGCGGGATTTTCACAGATACGCAGTATTTT
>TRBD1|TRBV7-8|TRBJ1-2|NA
CASFQGEDGYTF
TGTGCCAGTTTCCAGGGGGAGGATGGCTACACCTTC
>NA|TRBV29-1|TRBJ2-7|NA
CSVEDWGSGEQYF
TGCAGCGTTGAAGATTGGGGGAGTGGCGAGCAGTACTTC
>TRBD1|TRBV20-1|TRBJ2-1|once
CSATTGGPNFYNEQFF
TGCAGTGCCACGACAGGGGGCCCGAACTTCTACAATGAGCAGTTCTTC
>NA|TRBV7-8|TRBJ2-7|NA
CASSLESGLVSYEQYF
TGTGCCAGCAGCTTAGAGTCTGGGCTGGTCTCCTACGAGCAGTACTTC